The next 9 T cell receptor beta chains were all read from a single sample in a study of T cell responses to AZD1222 COVID-19 vaccine. Assay used: immunoSEQ multiplex PCR; TCRdb lists only in-frame clones, some missing. This sample has some 150,000 clones, with 94% found just once. Sequenced here: peripheral blood, sampled on day 0 of AZD1222 vaccination. All receptors come from an adult in good health.

The chain recombines TRBV2 with TRBJ2-7; D is ambiguous. Germline CDR1 reads SNHLY; CDR2 reads FYNNEI. The CDR3 totals 13 residues. Trimming took off 4 bases at V and 2 bases at J, with 9 bases between the two ends. DNA of the CDR3: TGTGCCAGCAGTGGGGCAGACACCTACGAGCAGTACGTC. Translating gives CASSGADTYEQYV.

V gene TRBV11-2 combines with J gene TRBJ2-1, with D hard to call. Germline assignment: CDR1 SGHAT and CDR2 FQNNGV. This CDR3 has 12 amino acids. Trimming shortened V by 6 bases and J by 3 bases, and 6 bases separated the two germline ends. The CDR3 is CASRPFYNEQFF. CDR3 DNA: TGTGCCAGCAGGCCGTTCTACAATGAGCAGTTCTTC.

V is TRBV27 and J is TRBJ2-5, with D uncertain. CDR1 and CDR2 (germline): MNHEY, SMNVEV (reference sequence). V was cut by 3 bases and J by 13 bases, with 12 bases left in between. This CDR3 is built from 11 residues. For the CDR3, the DNA is TGTGCCAGCAGTTTTGGCCTAAGACTGTACTTC. This sequence encodes CASSFGLRLYF.

The chain uses TRBV5-8 and TRBJ2-3, with a possible D match to TRBD1 (5 bases). V was pared by 2 bases and J by 3 bases, with 10 bases between. The CDR3 totals 14 residues. Looked up from germline, CDR1 is SGHTS and CDR2 is YDEGEE. The DNA for the CDR3 is TGTGCCAGCAGCTTTCCAGGGTTTACAGATACGCAGTATTTT. It specifies CASSFPGFTDTQYF. The variable domain in full, completed from reference TRBV5-8 and TRBJ2-3, reads EAGVTQSPTHLIKTRGQQATLRCSPISGHTSVYWYQQALGLGLQFLLWYDEGEERNRGNFPPRFSGRQFPNYSSELNVNALELEDSALYLCASSFPGFTDTQYFGPGTRLTVL.

The chain recombines TRBV2 with TRBJ1-5; D gene ambiguous. Looked up from germline, CDR1 is SNHLY and CDR2 is FYNNEI. The CDR3 is 11 residues long. The germline V and J ends were trimmed by 3 bases and 6 bases, with 3 bases remaining between them. The CDR3 is CASSDSQPQHF. The DNA for the CDR3 is TGTGCCAGCAGTGATTCTCAGCCCCAGCATTTT.

V is TRBV5-1 and J is TRBJ2-3; no clear D gene. Trimming shortened V by 6 bases and J by 0 bases, and 11 bases separated the two germline ends. Looked up from germline, CDR1 is SGHRS and CDR2 is YFSETQ. The CDR3 has 14 amino acids. CDR3 amino acids: CASKIGGSTDTQYF. Written as DNA, the CDR3 is TGCGCCAGCAAGATCGGCGGAAGCACAGATACGCAGTATTTT.

The gene calls are TRBV21-1 and TRBJ1-1; TRBD1 reflects the table's D call only, with no check against the DNA. TRBV21-1 is a pseudogene. CDR3 size: 15 residues. CDR3 sequence: CATGGQTFMNTEAFF. The CDR3 coding sequence is TGTGCTACCGGGGGACAGACTTTCATGAACACTGAAGCTTTCTTT.

The V gene is TRBV30, the J gene TRBJ1-5; D is unclear. Trimming stripped 0 bases from V and 5 bases from J, with 8 bases between. CDR3 length: 13 residues. Per germline, CDR1 GTSNPN and CDR2 SVGIG (reference sequence). The CDR3 DNA reads as TGTGCCTGGAGTGTAATGTTGGATCAGCCCCAGCATTTT. This gives the protein CAWSVMLDQPQHF.

This rearrangement joins TRBV21-1 to TRBJ2-7; the listed D gene, TRBD1, was not tested against the DNA. TRBV21-1 is a pseudogene. The CDR3 length is 15 residues. The CDR3 spells CASSMRQGVWYEQYV. CDR3 DNA: TGTGCCAGCAGCATGCGACAGGGGGTCTGGTACGAGCAGTACGTC.